These 2 T cell receptor beta chains came from one sample sequenced in a study of cytomegalovirus exposure and HLA in healthy donors. It was with 60 Vbeta and 13 Jbeta primers that the PCR ran. Data came from immunoSEQ multiplex PCR; TCRdb stores just in-frame clones and leaves some out. The sample carries 140,000 to 150,000 clones, about four fifths recorded once. The sample was PBMCs. These receptors were taken from a middle-aged man in good health and CMV-seronegative.

The chain employs TRBV2 and TRBJ2-3, with 10 positions matching TRBD1. Germline lookup yields CDR1 SNHLY and CDR2 FYNNEI. With 10 bases clipped from V and 3 bases from J, the junction kept 4 bases outside the gene matches. CDR3 size: 13 residues. The CDR3 DNA reads TGTGCCAACCGGGACAGGGGAACAGATACGCAGTATTTT. Translated: CANRDRGTDTQYF. Looking up the rest from reference TRBV2 and TRBJ2-3 gives the full variable domain: EPEVTQTPSHQVTQMGQEVILRCVPISNHLYFYWYRQILGQKVEFLVSFYNNEISEKSEIFDDQFSVERPDGSNFTLKIRSTKLEDSAMYFCANRDRGTDTQYFGPGTRLTVL.

The J gene is TRBJ2-1, the V gene TRBV6-5; D perhaps matches TRBD1 (5 bases). The CDR3 contains 14 residues. Trimming removed 7 bases from V and 4 bases from J, with 14 bases in between. Germline-derived CDR1 and CDR2 are MNHEY and SVGAGI. The CDR3 loop reads CASTKRAGYNEQFF. The CDR3 coding sequence is TGTGCCAGCACCAAGCGCGCAGGGTACAATGAGCAGTTCTTC.